This T cell receptor beta chain was observed in a study of blood T cell repertoires in COVID-19. This table comes from immunoSEQ multiplex PCR, and its TCRdb copy is limited to in-frame clones, with some not included. The sample carries 100,000 to 150,000 clones, around 74% recorded once. In its sample, this clone was seen a few times. The CDR3 has 15 residues. Trimming removed 5 bases from V and 4 bases from J; junction bases left unmatched: 11. Germline CDR1 and CDR2: SGHNT and YENEEA. The TCR comes from an elderly man with COVID-19, enrolled during active disease. The chain combines TRBV11-3 with TRBJ2-7; 7 bases line up with TRBD2. Sequences were obtained from peripheral blood. CDR3 loop: CASSEGLAEDYEQYF. CDR3 DNA sequence: TGTGCCAGCAGCGAAGGGCTAGCGGAAGATTACGAGCAGTACTTC.